The 9 T cell receptor beta chains below all came from one sample that was sequenced in a study of identifying expanded T cells in peripheral blood. Clones were read by immunoSEQ multiplex PCR, and TCRdb kept only the in-frame ones, dropping some. Of around 100,000 clones listed, 87% are singletons. The sequencing sample was made of blood. The receptors were sampled from a person between 18 and 75 years old in good health.

The chain links TRBV7-2 to TRBJ2-2; weak D call: TRBD2 (5 bases). Germline CDR1 is SGHTA and CDR2 is FQGNSA. V shed 7 bases and J shed 3 bases, with 18 bases lying between them. The CDR3 runs 16 residues. CDR3 residues: CASTGGGFSYTGELFF. The CDR3, as DNA: TGTGCCAGCACCGGCGGAGGCTTTTCTTACACCGGGGAGCTGTTTTTT.

This clone was seen a single time. The genes are TRBV7-2 and TRBJ1-1; D gene ambiguous. CDR1 and CDR2 from the germline V gene are SGHTA and FQGNSA. The CDR3 loop spans 13 amino acids. The V gene lost 5 bases and the J gene lost 2 bases, with 9 bases spanning the gap. CDR3 DNA sequence: TGTGCCAGCAGCCTGATTAGAAACACTGAAGCTTTCTTT. Encoded protein: CASSLIRNTEAFF.

V is TRBV10-1 and J is TRBJ1-1, with D possibly being TRBD1 (5 bases). Deletions cut 4 bases from V and 5 bases from J, with 11 bases between. Per germline, CDR1 WNHNN and CDR2 SYGVQD (reference sequence). The CDR3 extends over 13 amino acids. CDR3 sequence reads: CASSVRGGTEAFF. The CDR3 DNA reads as TGCGCCAGCAGTGTAAGGGGAGGAACTGAAGCTTTCTTT.

V usage is TRBV7-9 and J usage is TRBJ2-2; unclear D gene. The CDR3 runs 13 residues. Trimming took 5 bases from V and 6 from J, leaving 10 bases between them. Germline V CDR1 and CDR2: SEHNR, FQNEAQ (reference sequence). CDR3 amino acids: CASSHNGPGELFF. The CDR3 bases are TGTGCCAGCAGCCACAATGGTCCCGGGGAGCTGTTTTTT.

The table lists this clone with a count of one. The chain recombines TRBV4-2 with TRBJ2-1; TRBD2 aligns across 7 bases. The V gene end was trimmed by 4 bases and the J gene end by 0 bases; junction bases not matched to a gene: 6. The CDR3 length is 16 residues. CDR1 and CDR2 (germline): LGHNA, YNFKEQ. The CDR3 nucleotides read TGTGCCAGCAGCCGGGGGGAGGGTAGCTCCTACAATGAGCAGTTCTTC. It is translated as CASSRGEGSSYNEQFF.

The J gene is TRBJ1-3, the V gene TRBV5-6, with a weak D call TRBD1 (5 bases). Germline-derived CDR1 and CDR2 are SGHDT and YYEEEE. The CDR3 runs 17 residues. Trimming removed 4 bases from V and 4 bases from J, with 21 bases in between. The CDR3 DNA reads as TGTGCCAGCAGCCCAACTCCTTTTGGTGGGGCGGGAAACACCATATATTTT. It encodes CASSPTPFGGAGNTIYF. Complete variable domain (other parts from reference TRBV5-6 and TRBJ1-3): DAGVTQSPTHLIKTRGQQVTLRCSPKSGHDTVSWYQQALGQGPQFIFQYYEEEERQRGNFPDRFSGHQFPNYSSELNVNALLLGDSALYLCASSPTPFGGAGNTIYFGEGSWLTVV.

The rearrangement joins TRBV15 to TRBJ2-5, with 11 bases aligning to TRBD2. The CDR3 is 18 amino acids. Per the germline V gene, CDR1 is LNHNV and CDR2 is YYDKDF (reference sequence). V lost 0 bases and J lost 2; bases outside the gene matches: 8. In nucleotides, the CDR3 is TGTGCCACCAGCAGAGATATAGCGGGGGGGCCAAGGCAAGAGACCCAGTACTTC. The encoded protein is CATSRDIAGGPRQETQYF.

This chain uses TRBV7-9 with TRBJ2-6; TRBD1 might be the D (5 bases). Germline lookup yields CDR1 SEHNR and CDR2 FQNEAQ (reference sequence). The germline V and J ends were trimmed by 5 bases and 0 bases, with 14 bases remaining between them. CDR3 length equals 17 residues. Here the CDR3 DNA reads TGTGCCAGCAGCCCGACCCAGGGTGGCTCTGGGGCCAACGTCCTGACTTTC. Translated: CASSPTQGGSGANVLTF.

This chain joins TRBV5-1 and TRBJ2-3; perhaps TRBD2 as D (6 bases). The CDR3 runs 17 residues. Germline loops: CDR1 SGHRS, CDR2 YFSETQ. CDR3 region: CATGLNPGGIYTDTQYF. CDR3 bases: TGCGCGACGGGGCTGAATCCCGGAGGGATTTACACAGATACGCAGTATTTT.